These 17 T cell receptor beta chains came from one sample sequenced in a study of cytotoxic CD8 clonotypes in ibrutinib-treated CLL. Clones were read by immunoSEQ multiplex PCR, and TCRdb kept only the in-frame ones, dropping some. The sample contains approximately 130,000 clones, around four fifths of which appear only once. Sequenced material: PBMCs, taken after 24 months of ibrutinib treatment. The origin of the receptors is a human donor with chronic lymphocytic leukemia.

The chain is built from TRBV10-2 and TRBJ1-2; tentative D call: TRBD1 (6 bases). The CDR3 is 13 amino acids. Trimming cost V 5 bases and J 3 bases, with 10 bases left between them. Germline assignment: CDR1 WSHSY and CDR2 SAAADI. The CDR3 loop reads CASSFRQDYGYTF. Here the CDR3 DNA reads TGCGCCAGCAGTTTCCGACAGGACTATGGCTACACCTTC.

CDR3 protein: CASSSYSNQPQHF. The CDR3 DNA sequence: TGTGCCAGCAGCTCATATAGCAATCAGCCCCAGCATTTT. The J gene is TRBJ1-5, the V gene TRBV7-2; D unresolved. With 4 bases removed from V and 0 bases from J, the gap between germline ends came to 4 bases. Germline V gene sequence: CDR1 SGHTA, CDR2 FQGNSA. The CDR3 length is 13 residues.

CDR3 sequence: CASSIDLSTVGYTF. CDR3 nucleotides: TGTGCCAGTAGTATAGATTTATCTACGGTTGGCTACACCTTC. This chain joins TRBV19 and TRBJ1-2; no firm D call. Germline CDR1 is LNHDA and CDR2 is SQIVND (reference sequence). The CDR3 has 14 amino acids. V lost 0 bases and J lost 7, with 12 bases in between. The complete variable domain, with remaining parts taken from reference TRBV19 and TRBJ1-2, reads DGGITQSPKYLFRKEGQNVTLSCEQNLNHDAMYWYRQDPGQGLRLIYYSQIVNDFQKGDIAEGYSVSREKKESFPLTVTSAQKNPTAFYLCASSIDLSTVGYTFGSGTRLTVV.

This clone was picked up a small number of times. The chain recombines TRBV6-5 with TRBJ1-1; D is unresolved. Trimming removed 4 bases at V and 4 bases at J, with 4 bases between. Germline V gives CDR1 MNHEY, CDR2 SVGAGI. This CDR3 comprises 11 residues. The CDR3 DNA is TGTGCCAGCAGTTCGGGCACTGAAGCTTTCTTT. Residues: CASSSGTEAFF.

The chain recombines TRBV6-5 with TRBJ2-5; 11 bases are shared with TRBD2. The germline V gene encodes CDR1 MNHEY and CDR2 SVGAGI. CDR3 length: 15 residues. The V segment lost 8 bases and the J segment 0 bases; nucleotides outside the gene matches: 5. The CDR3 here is CASQSSGGYQETQYF. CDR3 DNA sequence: TGTGCCAGCCAATCTAGCGGGGGGTACCAAGAGACCCAGTACTTC.

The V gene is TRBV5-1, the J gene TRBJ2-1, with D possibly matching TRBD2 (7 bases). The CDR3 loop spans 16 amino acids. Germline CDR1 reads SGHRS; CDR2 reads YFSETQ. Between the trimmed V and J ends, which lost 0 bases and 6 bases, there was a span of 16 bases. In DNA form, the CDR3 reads TGCGCCAGCAGCTTGGTCGGGCGGGGGCTTGGCAATGAGCAGTTCTTC. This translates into CASSLVGRGLGNEQFF.

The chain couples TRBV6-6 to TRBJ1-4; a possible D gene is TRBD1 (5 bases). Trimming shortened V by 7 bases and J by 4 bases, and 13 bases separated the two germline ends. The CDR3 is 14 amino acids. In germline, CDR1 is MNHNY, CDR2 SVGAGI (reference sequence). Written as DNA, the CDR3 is TGTGCCAGCACTGCAGGGTCCTATAATGAAAAACTGTTTTTT. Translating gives CASTAGSYNEKLFF.

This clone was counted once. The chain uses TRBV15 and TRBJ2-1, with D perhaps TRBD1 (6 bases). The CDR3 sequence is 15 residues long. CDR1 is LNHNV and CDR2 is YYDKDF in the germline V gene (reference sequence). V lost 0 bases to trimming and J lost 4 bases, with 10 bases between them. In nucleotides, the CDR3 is TGTGCCACCAGCAGAGATCACGGACAGTACAATGAGCAGTTCTTC. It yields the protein CATSRDHGQYNEQFF.

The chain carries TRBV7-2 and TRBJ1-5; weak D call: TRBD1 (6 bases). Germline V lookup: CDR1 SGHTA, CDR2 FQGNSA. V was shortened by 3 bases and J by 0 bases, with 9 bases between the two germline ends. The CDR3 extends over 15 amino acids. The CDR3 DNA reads TGTGCCAGCAGCTTCAGGGGATATAGCAATCAGCCCCAGCATTTT. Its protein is CASSFRGYSNQPQHF.

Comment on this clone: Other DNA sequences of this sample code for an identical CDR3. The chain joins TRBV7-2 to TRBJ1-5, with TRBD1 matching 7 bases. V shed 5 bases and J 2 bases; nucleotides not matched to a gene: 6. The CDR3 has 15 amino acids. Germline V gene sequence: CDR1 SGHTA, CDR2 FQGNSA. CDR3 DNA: TGTGCCAGCAGCCCAGGGGGTATACGCAATCAGCCCCAGCATTTT. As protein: CASSPGGIRNQPQHF.

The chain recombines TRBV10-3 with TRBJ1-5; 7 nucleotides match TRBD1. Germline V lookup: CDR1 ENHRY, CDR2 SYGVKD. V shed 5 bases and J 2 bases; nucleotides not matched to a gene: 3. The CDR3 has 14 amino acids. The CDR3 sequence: CAISLDRGNQPQHF. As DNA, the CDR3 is TGTGCCATCAGTCTAGACAGGGGCAATCAGCCCCAGCATTTT.

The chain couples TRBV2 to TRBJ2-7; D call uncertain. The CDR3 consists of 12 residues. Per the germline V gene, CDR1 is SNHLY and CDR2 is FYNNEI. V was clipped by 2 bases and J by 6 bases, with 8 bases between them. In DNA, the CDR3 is TGTGCCAGCAGTGAACAGCTAGGCGAGCAGTACTTC. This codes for CASSEQLGEQYF.

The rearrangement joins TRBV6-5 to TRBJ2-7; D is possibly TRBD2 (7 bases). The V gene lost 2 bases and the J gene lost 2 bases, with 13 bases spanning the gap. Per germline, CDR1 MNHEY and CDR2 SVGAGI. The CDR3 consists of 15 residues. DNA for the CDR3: TGTGCCAGCAGTTACGGGGGGGCACAGACCTACGAGCAGTACTTC. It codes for CASSYGGAQTYEQYF.

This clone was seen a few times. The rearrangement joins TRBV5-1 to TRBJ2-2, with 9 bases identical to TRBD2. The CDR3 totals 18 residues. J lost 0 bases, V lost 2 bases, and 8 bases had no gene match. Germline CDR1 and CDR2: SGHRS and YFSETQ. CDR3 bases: TGCGCCAGCAGCTTTAAGGGAGCGGGGGGAGCGAACACCGGGGAGCTGTTTTTT. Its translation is CASSFKGAGGANTGELFF.

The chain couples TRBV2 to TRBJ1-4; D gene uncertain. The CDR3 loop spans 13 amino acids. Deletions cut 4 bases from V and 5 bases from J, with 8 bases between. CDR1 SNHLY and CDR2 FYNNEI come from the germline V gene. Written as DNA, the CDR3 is TGTGCCAGCAGTGGCGACAAAAATGAAAAACTGTTTTTT. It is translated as CASSGDKNEKLFF.

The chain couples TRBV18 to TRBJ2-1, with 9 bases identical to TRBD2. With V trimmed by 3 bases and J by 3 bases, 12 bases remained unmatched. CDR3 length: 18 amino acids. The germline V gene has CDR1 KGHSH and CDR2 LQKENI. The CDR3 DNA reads TGTGCCAGCTCACCGCCTAGAGGAGTAGCGGGGGTCTACAATGAGCAGTTCTTC. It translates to CASSPPRGVAGVYNEQFF. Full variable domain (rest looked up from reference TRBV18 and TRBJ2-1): NAGVMQNPRHLVRRRGQEARLRCSPMKGHSHVYWYRQLPEEGLKFMVYLQKENIIDESGMPKERFSAEFPKEGPSILRIQQVVRGDSAAYFCASSPPRGVAGVYNEQFFGPGTRLTVL.

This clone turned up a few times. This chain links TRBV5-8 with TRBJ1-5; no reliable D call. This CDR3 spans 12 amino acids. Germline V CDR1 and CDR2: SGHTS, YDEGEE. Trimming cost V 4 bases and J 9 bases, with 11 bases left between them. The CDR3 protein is CASSPPFWPQHF. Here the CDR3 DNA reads TGTGCCAGCAGCCCCCCATTTTGGCCCCAGCATTTT.